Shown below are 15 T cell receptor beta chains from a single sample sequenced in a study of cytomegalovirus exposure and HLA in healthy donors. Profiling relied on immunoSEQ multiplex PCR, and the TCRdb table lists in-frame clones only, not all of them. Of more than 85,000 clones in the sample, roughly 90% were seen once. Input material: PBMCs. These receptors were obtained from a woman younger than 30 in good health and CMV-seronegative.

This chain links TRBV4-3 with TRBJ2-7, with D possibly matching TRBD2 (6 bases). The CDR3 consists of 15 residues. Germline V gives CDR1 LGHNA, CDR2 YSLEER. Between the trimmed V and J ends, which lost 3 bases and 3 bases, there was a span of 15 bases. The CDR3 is CASSQTRTTYYEQYF. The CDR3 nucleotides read TGCGCCAGCAGCCAGACCAGGACTACCTACTACGAGCAGTACTTC.

CDR3 sequence: CASSVETGGTGELFF. CDR3 bases: TGTGCCAGCAGCGTAGAGACAGGGGGCACCGGGGAGCTGTTTTTT. The genes are TRBV9 and TRBJ2-2, with 9 positions matching TRBD1. The J segment lost 4 bases and the V segment lost 0 bases, leaving 1 base of the junction unmatched. The germline CDR1 and CDR2 sequences are SGDLS and YYNGEE. The CDR3 runs 15 residues.

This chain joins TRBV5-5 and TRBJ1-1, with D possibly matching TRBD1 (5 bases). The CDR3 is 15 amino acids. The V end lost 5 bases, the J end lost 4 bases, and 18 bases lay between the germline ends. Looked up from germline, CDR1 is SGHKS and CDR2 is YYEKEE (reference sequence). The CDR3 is CASSPTAGRGTEAFF. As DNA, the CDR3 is TGTGCCAGCAGTCCTACGGCGGGGCGAGGCACTGAAGCTTTCTTT.

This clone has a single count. CDR3: CASSRQGGNTGELFF. The CDR3 DNA sequence: TGTGCCAGCAGCCGACAGGGGGGGAACACCGGGGAGCTGTTTTTT. The chain combines TRBV5-4 with TRBJ2-2; TRBD1 aligns across 9 bases. CDR3 length: 15 residues. The V gene end was trimmed by 4 bases and the J gene end by 1 base; junction bases not matched to a gene: 2. Germline V gene sequence: CDR1 SGHNT, CDR2 YYREEE (reference sequence).

CDR3 in amino acids: CASSTPSGTGVGYTEAFF. DNA of the CDR3: TGTGCCAGCAGTACCCCCTCGGGGACAGGGGTCGGATACACTGAAGCTTTCTTT. V is TRBV2 and J is TRBJ1-1, with TRBD1 matching over 10 bases. V trimming: 5 bases; J trimming: 3 bases; junction bases outside the gene matches: 15. Germline-derived CDR1 and CDR2 are SNHLY and FYNNEI. The CDR3 is made up of 18 amino acids.

In nucleotides, the CDR3 is TGCGCCAGCATGGCTCAGGGAGATACGCAGTATTTT. This translates into CASMAQGDTQYF. The genes are TRBV23-1 and TRBJ2-3, with D possibly TRBD1 on 5 matching bases. TRBV23-1 is an ORF; its function is uncertain. Trimming shortened V by 7 bases and J by 5 bases, and 10 bases separated the two germline ends. CDR3 length: 12 residues.

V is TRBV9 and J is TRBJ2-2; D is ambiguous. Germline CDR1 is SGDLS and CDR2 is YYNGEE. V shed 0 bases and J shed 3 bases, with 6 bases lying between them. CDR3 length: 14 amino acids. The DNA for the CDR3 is TGTGCCAGCAGCGTAGGATCGGACACCGGGGAGCTGTTTTTT. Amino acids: CASSVGSDTGELFF.

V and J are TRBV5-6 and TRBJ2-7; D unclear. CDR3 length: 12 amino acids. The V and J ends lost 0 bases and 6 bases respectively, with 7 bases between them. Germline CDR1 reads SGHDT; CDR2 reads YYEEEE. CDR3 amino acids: CASSLARSEQYF. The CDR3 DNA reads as TGTGCCAGCAGCTTGGCTAGATCCGAGCAGTACTTC.

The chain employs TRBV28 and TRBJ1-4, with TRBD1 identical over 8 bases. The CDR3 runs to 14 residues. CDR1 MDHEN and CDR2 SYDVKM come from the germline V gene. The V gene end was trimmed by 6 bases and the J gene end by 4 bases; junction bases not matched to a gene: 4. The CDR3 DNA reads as TGTGCCAGCAGAGGGACAGGACTTAATGAAAAACTGTTTTTT. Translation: CASRGTGLNEKLFF.

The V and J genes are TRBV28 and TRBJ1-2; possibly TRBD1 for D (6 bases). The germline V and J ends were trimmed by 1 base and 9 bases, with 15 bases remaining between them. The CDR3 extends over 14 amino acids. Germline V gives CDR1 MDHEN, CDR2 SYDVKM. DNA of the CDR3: TGTGCCAGCAGTTTATTCCGGCAGGGGCAAAGCTACACCTTC. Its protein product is CASSLFRQGQSYTF.

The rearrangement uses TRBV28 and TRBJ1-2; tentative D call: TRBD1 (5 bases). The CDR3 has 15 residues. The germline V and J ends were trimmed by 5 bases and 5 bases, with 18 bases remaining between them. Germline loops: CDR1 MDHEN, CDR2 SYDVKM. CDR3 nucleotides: TGTGCCAGCAGTGTCCCCCCCGGGGGGGGATATGGCTACACCTTC. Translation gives CASSVPPGGGYGYTF.

The CDR3 coding sequence is TGTGCCAGCAGCCCCCTTTTGGAGGTTACCCAGTACTTC. Protein sequence: CASSPLLEVTQYF. This sequence joins TRBV11-2 and TRBJ2-5; the D gene is possibly TRBD2 (5 bases). Trimming left V 5 bases short and J 8 bases short, with 15 bases between. The CDR3 has 13 amino acids. In germline, CDR1 is SGHAT, CDR2 FQNNGV.

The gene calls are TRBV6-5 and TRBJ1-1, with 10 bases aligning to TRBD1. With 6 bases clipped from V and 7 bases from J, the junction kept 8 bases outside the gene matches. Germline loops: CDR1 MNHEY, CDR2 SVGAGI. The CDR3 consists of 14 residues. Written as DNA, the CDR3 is TGTGCCAGCAGACGAAGACAGGGGGCGGGTGAAGCTTTCTTT. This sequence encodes CASRRRQGAGEAFF.

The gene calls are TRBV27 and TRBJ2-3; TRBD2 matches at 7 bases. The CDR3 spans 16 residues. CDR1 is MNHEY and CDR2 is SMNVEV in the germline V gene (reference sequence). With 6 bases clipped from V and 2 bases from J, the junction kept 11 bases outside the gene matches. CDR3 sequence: CASRGNRRGNTDTQYF. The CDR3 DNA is TGTGCCAGCAGGGGAAACCGGCGGGGGAACACAGATACGCAGTATTTT.

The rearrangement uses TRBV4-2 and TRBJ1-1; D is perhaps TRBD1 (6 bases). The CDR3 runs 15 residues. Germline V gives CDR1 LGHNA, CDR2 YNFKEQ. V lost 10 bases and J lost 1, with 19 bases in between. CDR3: CATAPPGDSNTEAFF. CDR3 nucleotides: TGTGCCACCGCACCCCCAGGGGATTCGAACACTGAAGCTTTCTTT.